This is a list of T cell receptor beta chains from one sample in a study of T cell repertoires in cytomegalovirus infection. TCRdb ran MiXCR on the reads and lists one entry per CDR3 protein. The sample contains 700,000 to 950,000 distinct CDR3 sequences, about 31% of which appear only once. Their antigen targets remain unknown. The source material was cultured CD8+ T cells from PBMCs, sampled from culture after CMV antigen stimulation. These receptor sequences come from a human donor in good health (CMV status not recorded). Some clones in this sample may be carry-over from other donors' samples. The CDR3 runs from the conserved cysteine through the conserved F or W. D genes are given only for firm matches. A clone size is listed for some rows: how often the clone was seen (once, few, many), or a class if it is expanded.

TRBV15	TRBJ1-5	NA	NA	15	TGTGCCACCAGCAGAGATGGGGCAGGGGATCAGCCCCAGCATTTT	CATSRDGAGDQPQHF
TRBV7-9	TRBJ1-1	few	NA	16	TGTGCCAGCAGCTCTACAGCTGGCGTCATGAACACTGAAGCTTTCTTT	CASSSTAGVMNTEAFF
TRBV7-9	TRBJ2-7	NA	TRBD2	16	TGTGCCAGCAGCTTAGTCTCCGGGACTAGAGGTCACGAGCAGTACTTC	CASSLVSGTRGHEQYF
TRBV29-1	TRBJ2-7	few	NA	11	TGCAGCGTTGCTGGCCCCTACGAGCAGTACTTC	CSVAGPYEQYF
TRBV5-5	TRBJ2-2	NA	NA	16	TGTGCCAGCAGGCCGTTTGATCTGGGTGGAGCCGGGGAGCTGTTTTTT	CASRPFDLGGAGELFF
TRBV9	TRBJ2-2	NA	TRBD1	17	TGTGCCAGCAGCGGCGAGGGACAGGGGGGAACCACCGGGGAGCTGTTTTTT	CASSGEGQGGTTGELFF
TRBV6-1	TRBJ2-1	NA	TRBD2	15	TGTGCCACCCGGTTGGCTACGCGGGGGGACAATGAGCAGTTCTTC	CATRLATRGDNEQFF
TRBV6-5	TRBJ2-7	NA	NA	15	TGTGCCAGCAGTTACCAACTACAGTCCTCCTACGAGCAGTACTTC	CASSYQLQSSYEQYF
TRBV7-2	TRBJ1-1	few	NA	14	TGTGCCAGCAGCTTAGATTTTCTGGTTACTGAAGCTTTCTTT	CASSLDFLVTEAFF
TRBV2	TRBJ1-2	NA	NA	13	TGTGCCAGCTTCCTACCGGGGACTTCTGGCTACACCTTC	CASFLPGTSGYTF
TRBV6-6	TRBJ2-2	NA	NA	10	TGTGCCAGCTTTGGCGGGGAGCTGTTTTTT	CASFGGELFF
TRBV27	TRBJ2-3	few	TRBD1	16	TGTGCCAGCAGTCACGGACAGGGGGCCAGGGCAGATACGCAGTATTTT	CASSHGQGARADTQYF
TRBV5-5	TRBJ1-2	once	NA	14	TGTGCCAGCAGCTTTGGGACGGATCCTTATGGCTACACCTTC	CASSFGTDPYGYTF
TRBV14	TRBJ2-5	once	NA	14	TGTGCCAGCAGCCGGCCGGACATATTCGAGACCCAGTACTTC	CASSRPDIFETQYF
TRBV12-3/TRBV12-4	TRBJ2-2	NA	NA	14	TGTGCCAGCGCTAACAACAGGAGGGCCGGGGAGCTGTTTTTT	CASANNRRAGELFF
TRBV7-3	TRBJ2-1	NA	TRBD1	13	TGTGCCAGCAGCCCACCAGGGGGTTCTGAGCAGTTCTTC	CASSPPGGSEQFF
TRBV6-5	TRBJ2-6	many	NA	15	TGTGCCAGCAGCACGGGGAGCCCTGGGGCCAACGTCCTGACTTTC	CASSTGSPGANVLTF
TRBV29-1	TRBJ2-7	NA	NA	14	TGCAGCGCTGGGGGACAAGGTCCGAACTACGAGCAGTACTTC	CSAGGQGPNYEQYF
TRBV9	TRBJ1-1	NA	NA	14	TGTGCCAGCAGCTTCATCGTCCCTTTGTTGGTAGCTTTCTTT	CASSFIVPLLVAFF
TRBV5-6	TRBJ1-2	few	TRBD1	13	TGTGCCAGCAGCTCGGACAGGTCCGGTGGCTACACCTTC	CASSSDRSGGYTF
TRBV12-3/TRBV12-4	TRBJ1-6	few	TRBD1	14	TGTGCCAGCAGGGGGACAGATTATAATTCACCCCTCCACTTT	CASRGTDYNSPLHF
TRBV19	TRBJ1-1	few	TRBD1	14	TGTGCCAGTAGTATGGGACAGGGGTACACTGAAGCTTTCTTT	CASSMGQGYTEAFF
TRBV27	TRBJ1-2	NA	TRBD1	14	TGTGCCAGCAGTGACTCGGGACAGGCGAATGGCTACACCTTC	CASSDSGQANGYTF
TRBV5-6	TRBJ2-7	NA	NA	15	TGTGCCAGCAGCCCCCTAGTTGGGGGCGAGTACGAGCAGTACTTC	CASSPLVGGEYEQYF
TRBV2	TRBJ2-7	NA	NA	14	TGTGCCAGCAGTGAAGCGTGGGGACCTTACGAGCAGTACTTC	CASSEAWGPYEQYF
TRBV9	TRBJ1-2	NA	NA	13	TGTGCCAGCAGCGTAGAGGGGTGGGATGGCTACACCTTC	CASSVEGWDGYTF
TRBV27	TRBJ2-7	few	NA	14	TGTGCCAGCAGTTTAAACGGGGTGCGGTACGAGCAGTACTTC	CASSLNGVRYEQYF
TRBV28	TRBJ2-4	NA	TRBD2	16	TGTGCCAGCAGTCGCCCTAGCGGGGGGGCCGTAAACATTCAGTACTTC	CASSRPSGGAVNIQYF
TRBV6-1	TRBJ1-2	NA	NA	13	TGTGCCAGCAGTGAAATTGGCACCTATGGCTACACCTTC	CASSEIGTYGYTF
TRBV19	TRBJ2-6	NA	NA	13	TGTGTCAGCGACAGGACTGGGGCCAACGTCCTGACTTTC	CVSDRTGANVLTF
TRBV6-6	TRBJ1-4	NA	NA	15	TGTGCCAGCGGGTTATCGGCGGGCACTAATGAAAAACTGTTTTTT	CASGLSAGTNEKLFF
TRBV7-3	TRBJ2-5	NA	NA	13	TGTGCCAGCAGCAAGTCTAGCCTGGAGACCCAGTACTTC	CASSKSSLETQYF
TRBV7-2	TRBJ2-3	many	NA	16	TGTGCCAGCAGCTTACGGTACGGGTCTAGCACAGATACGCAGTATTTT	CASSLRYGSSTDTQYF
TRBV24-1	TRBJ2-2	NA	NA	16	TGTGCCACCAGTGATTCGGAGGGCCGGTACACCGGGGAGCTGTTTTTT	CATSDSEGRYTGELFF
TRBV7-9	TRBJ1-4	NA	NA	18	TGTGCCAGCAACACTTACTTCAGGTCTATCGCAACTAATGAAAAACTGTTTTTT	CASNTYFRSIATNEKLFF
TRBV6-5	TRBJ2-1	NA	NA	14	TGTGCCAGCACCCCCGCCAAGGGGAGTAATGAGCAGTTCTTC	CASTPAKGSNEQFF
TRBV4-1	TRBJ1-2	NA	NA	17	TGCGCCAGCAGCCAAGATTACGGAGACATAAAATTGTGGGGCTACACCTTC	CASSQDYGDIKLWGYTF
TRBV7-9	TRBJ2-5	NA	TRBD1	14	TGTGCCAGCAGCTTAGAAATAGGGGGCGAGACCCAGTACTTC	CASSLEIGGETQYF
TRBV7-9	TRBJ2-5	few	NA	13	TGTGCCAGCAGCTTAGCGTCTGGGGAGACCCAGTACTTC	CASSLASGETQYF
TRBV6-6	TRBJ2-7	few	NA	16	TGTGCCAGCAGCCCCTTGGGGCAGGGAACCCCCTACGAGCAGTACTTC	CASSPLGQGTPYEQYF
TRBV6-1	TRBJ2-3	few	NA	17	TGTGCCAGCAGTGAAGCAGGGGGACCCGCCTTCACAGATACGCAGTATTTT	CASSEAGGPAFTDTQYF
TRBV27	TRBJ1-4	NA	NA	14	TGTGCCAGCAGTCCTCACACGATATATGAAAAACTGTTTTTT	CASSPHTIYEKLFF
TRBV4-3	TRBJ1-2	NA	NA	14	TGCGCCAGCAGCCAACCTGGGACTAACTATGGCTACACCTTC	CASSQPGTNYGYTF
TRBV29-1	TRBJ1-2	many	NA	17	TGCAGCGTTGAACACAGGGAAGAGATAGGCTCTAACTATGGCTACACCTTC	CSVEHREEIGSNYGYTF
TRBV10-3	TRBJ2-2	NA	TRBD2	20	TGTGCCATCAGTGCCCTGGGTAGGGCGGGGGACTCCTTAAACACCGGGGAGCTGTTTTTT	CAISALGRAGDSLNTGELFF
TRBV20-1	TRBJ2-1	NA	NA	12	TGCAGTGCTTTACCGTGGGGGAATGAGCAGTTCTTC	CSALPWGNEQFF
TRBV6-1	TRBJ1-1	NA	NA	13	TGTGCCAGCAGTGAACGGGCTGGGATTGAAGCTTTCTTT	CASSERAGIEAFF
TRBV7-9	TRBJ1-6	NA	NA	16	TGTGCCAGCAGCCCGTATCGGGAGGCCCGGGGTGGACCCCTCCACTTT	CASSPYREARGGPLHF
TRBV12-3/TRBV12-4	TRBJ1-1	NA	NA	14	TGTGCCAGCAGTTATACCAGCCCCAACACTGAAGCTTTCTTT	CASSYTSPNTEAFF
TRBV6-2/TRBV6-3	TRBJ1-5	few	NA	15	TGTGCCAGCAGGGAGACAGTTTATAGCAATCAGCCCCAGCATTTT	CASRETVYSNQPQHF
TRBV27	TRBJ1-1	once	NA	14	TGTGCCAGCAGCTCCATCGGGATTAACACTGAAGCTTTCTTT	CASSSIGINTEAFF